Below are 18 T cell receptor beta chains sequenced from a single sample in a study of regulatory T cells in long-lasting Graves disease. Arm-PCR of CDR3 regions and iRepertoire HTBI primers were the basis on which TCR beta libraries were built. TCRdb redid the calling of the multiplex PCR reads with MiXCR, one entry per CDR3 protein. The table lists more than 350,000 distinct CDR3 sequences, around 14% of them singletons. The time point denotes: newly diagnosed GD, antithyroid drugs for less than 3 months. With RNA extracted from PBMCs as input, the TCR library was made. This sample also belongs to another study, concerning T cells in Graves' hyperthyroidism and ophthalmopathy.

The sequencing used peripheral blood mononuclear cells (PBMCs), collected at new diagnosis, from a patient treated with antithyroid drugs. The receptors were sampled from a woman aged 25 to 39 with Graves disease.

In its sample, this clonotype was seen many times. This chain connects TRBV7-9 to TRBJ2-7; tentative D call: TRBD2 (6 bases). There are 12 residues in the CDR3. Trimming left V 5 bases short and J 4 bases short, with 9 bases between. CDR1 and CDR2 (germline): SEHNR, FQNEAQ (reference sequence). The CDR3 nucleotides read TGTGCCAGCAGCCCGGGGACTTACGAGCAGTACTTC. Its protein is CASSPGTYEQYF.

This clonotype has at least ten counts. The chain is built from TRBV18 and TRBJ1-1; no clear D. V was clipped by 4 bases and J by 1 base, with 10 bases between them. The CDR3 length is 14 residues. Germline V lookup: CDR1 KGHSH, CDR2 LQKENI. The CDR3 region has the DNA TGTGCCAGCTCACGCATCGGCCAGAACACTGAAGCTTTCTTT. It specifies CASSRIGQNTEAFF.

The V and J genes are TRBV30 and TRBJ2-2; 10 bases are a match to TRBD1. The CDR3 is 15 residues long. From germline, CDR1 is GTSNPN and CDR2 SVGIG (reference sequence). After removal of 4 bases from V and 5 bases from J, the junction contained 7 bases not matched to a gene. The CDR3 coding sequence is TGTGCCTGGACCAGACAGGGGGCGAGGACCGGGGAGCTGTTTTTT. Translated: CAWTRQGARTGELFF.

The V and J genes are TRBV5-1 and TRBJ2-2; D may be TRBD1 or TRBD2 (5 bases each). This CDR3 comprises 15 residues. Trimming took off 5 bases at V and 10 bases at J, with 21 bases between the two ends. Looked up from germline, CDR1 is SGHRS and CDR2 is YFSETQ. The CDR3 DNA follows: TGCGCCAGCAGGGGTTCGGGGCTCTCAGTAGCGGAGCTGTTTTTT. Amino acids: CASRGSGLSVAELFF. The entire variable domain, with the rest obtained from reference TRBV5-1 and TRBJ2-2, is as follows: KAGVTQTPRYLIKTRGQQVTLSCSPISGHRSVSWYQQTPGQGLQFLFEYFSETQRNKGNFPGRFSGRQFSNSRSEMNVSTLELGDSALYLCASRGSGLSVAELFFGEGSRLTVL.

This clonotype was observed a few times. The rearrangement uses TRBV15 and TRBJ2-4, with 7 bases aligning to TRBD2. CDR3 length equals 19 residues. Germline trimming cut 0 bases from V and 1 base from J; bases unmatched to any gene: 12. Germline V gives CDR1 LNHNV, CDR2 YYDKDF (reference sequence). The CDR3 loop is CATSRDNTAGRGAKNIQYF. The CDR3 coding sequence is TGTGCCACCAGCAGAGATAATACGGCAGGGCGGGGGGCCAAAAACATTCAGTACTTC.

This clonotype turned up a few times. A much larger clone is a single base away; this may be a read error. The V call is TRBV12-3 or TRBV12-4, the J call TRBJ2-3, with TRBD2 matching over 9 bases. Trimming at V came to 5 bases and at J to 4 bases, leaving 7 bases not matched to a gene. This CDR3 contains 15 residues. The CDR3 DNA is TGTGCCAGCAGTCCGGGAGTAGCGGGAGCAGATACGCAGTATTTT. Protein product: CASSPGVAGADTQYF.

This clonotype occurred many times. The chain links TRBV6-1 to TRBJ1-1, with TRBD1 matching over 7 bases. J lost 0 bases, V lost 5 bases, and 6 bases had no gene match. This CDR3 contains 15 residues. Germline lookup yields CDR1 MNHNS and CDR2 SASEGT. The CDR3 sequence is CASSRTGLLNTEAFF. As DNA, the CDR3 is TGTGCCAGCAGTCGGACAGGATTGTTGAACACTGAAGCTTTCTTT.

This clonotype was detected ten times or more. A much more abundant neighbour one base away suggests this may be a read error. CDR3 loop: CASSLGADNEQFF. Written as DNA, the CDR3 is TGTGCCAGCAGCTTAGGGGCCGACAATGAGCAGTTCTTC. This chain joins TRBV7-3 and TRBJ2-1, with D tentatively TRBD1 (5 bases). The V gene's germline CDR1 is SGHTA and CDR2 FQGTGA. There are 13 residues in the CDR3. V lost 2 bases, J lost 5 bases, and 7 bases lay in between.

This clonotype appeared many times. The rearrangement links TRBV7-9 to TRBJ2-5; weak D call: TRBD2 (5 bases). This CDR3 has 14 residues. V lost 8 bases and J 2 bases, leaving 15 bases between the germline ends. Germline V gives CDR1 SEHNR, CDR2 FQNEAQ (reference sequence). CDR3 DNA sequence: TGTGCCAGCGATCCCGGGGTGGGACAAGAGACCCAGTACTTC. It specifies CASDPGVGQETQYF.

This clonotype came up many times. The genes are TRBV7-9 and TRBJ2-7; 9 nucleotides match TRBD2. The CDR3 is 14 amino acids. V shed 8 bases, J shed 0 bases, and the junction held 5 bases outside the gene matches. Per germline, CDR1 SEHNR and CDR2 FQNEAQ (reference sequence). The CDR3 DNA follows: TGTGCCAGCCGGGCGGGGGGGAGCTCCTACGAGCAGTACTTC. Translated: CASRAGGSSYEQYF.

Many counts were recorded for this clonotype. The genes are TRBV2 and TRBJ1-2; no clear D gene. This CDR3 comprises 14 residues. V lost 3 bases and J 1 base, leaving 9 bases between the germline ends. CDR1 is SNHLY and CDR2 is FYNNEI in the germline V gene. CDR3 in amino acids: CASSEDLLNYGYTF. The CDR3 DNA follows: TGTGCCAGCAGTGAGGATCTTCTTAACTATGGCTACACCTTC.

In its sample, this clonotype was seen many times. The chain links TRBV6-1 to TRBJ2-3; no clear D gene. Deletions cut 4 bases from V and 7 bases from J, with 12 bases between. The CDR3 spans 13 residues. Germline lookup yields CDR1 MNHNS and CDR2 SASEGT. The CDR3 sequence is CASSGSTGHTQYF. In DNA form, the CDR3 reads TGTGCCAGCAGTGGATCGACTGGTCATACGCAGTATTTT.

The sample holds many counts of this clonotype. CDR3 residues: CSARGADNQPQHF. CDR3 sequence (DNA): TGCAGTGCTCGAGGGGCAGACAATCAGCCCCAGCATTTT. This chain links TRBV20-1 with TRBJ1-5, with D possibly TRBD1 on 5 matching bases. V lost 5 bases, J lost 3 bases, and 11 bases lay in between. Germline V CDR1 and CDR2: DFQATT, SNEGSKA (reference sequence). This CDR3 has 13 amino acids.

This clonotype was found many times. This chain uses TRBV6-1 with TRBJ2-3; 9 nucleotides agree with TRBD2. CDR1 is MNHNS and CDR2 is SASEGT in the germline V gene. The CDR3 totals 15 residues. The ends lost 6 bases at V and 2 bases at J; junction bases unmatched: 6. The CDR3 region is CASRKSGGSTDTQYF. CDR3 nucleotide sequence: TGTGCCAGCAGAAAGAGCGGGGGGTCCACAGATACGCAGTATTTT.

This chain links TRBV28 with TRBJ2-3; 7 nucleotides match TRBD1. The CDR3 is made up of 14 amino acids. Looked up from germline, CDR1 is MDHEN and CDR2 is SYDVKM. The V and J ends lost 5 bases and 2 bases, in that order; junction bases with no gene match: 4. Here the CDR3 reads CASSRTGYTDTQYF. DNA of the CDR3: TGTGCCAGCAGTCGGACAGGTTACACAGATACGCAGTATTTT.

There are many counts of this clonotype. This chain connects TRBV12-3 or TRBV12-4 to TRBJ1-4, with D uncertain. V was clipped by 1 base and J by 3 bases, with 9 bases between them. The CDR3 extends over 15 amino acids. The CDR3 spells CASSLDQGSNEKLFF. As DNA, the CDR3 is TGTGCCAGCAGTTTAGACCAAGGGTCTAATGAAAAACTGTTTTTT.

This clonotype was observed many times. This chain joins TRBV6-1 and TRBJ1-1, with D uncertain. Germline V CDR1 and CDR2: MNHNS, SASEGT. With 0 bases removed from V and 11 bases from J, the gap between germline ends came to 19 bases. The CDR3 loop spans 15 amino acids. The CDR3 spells CASSEAGFDRRWAFF. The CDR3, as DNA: TGTGCCAGCAGTGAAGCAGGATTCGACCGACGATGGGCTTTCTTT.

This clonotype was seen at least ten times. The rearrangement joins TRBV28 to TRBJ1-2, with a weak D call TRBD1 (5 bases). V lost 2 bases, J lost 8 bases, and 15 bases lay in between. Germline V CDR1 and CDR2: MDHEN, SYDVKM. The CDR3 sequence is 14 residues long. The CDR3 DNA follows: TGTGCCAGCAGTTTAGGCAGGGACTATGGAGGCTACACCTTC. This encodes CASSLGRDYGGYTF.